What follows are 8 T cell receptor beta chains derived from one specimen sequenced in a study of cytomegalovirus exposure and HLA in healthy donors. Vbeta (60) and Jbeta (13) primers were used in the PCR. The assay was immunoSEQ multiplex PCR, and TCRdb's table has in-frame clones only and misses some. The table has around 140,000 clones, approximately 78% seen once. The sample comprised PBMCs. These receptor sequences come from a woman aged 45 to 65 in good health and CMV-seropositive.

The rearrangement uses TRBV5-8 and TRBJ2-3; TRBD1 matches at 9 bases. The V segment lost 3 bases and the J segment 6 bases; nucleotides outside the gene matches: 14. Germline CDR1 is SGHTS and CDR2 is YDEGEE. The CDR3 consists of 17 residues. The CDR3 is CASSYLLSGQGRDTQYF. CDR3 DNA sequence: TGTGCCAGCAGCTACTTGCTCTCGGGACAGGGTAGGGATACGCAGTATTTT.

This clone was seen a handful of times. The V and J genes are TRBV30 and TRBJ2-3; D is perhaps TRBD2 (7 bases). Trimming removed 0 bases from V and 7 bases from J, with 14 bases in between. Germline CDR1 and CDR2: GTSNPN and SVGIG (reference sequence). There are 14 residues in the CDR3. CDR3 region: CAWSVGGRGNTQYF. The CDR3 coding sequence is TGTGCCTGGAGTGTAGGTGGGAGGGGGAATACGCAGTATTTT.

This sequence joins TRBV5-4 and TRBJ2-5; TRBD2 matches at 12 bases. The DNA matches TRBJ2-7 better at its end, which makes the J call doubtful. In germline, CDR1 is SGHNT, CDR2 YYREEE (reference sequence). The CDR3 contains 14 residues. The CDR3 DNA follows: TGTGCCAGCAGGTCCCAGACTAGCGGGGGCGAGCAGTACTTC. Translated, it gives CASRSQTSGGEQYF.

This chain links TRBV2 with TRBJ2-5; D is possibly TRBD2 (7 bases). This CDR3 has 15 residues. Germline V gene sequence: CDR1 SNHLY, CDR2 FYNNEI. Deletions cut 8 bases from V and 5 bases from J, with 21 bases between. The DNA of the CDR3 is TGTGCCAGCGGTCCCAGGGGAGGGCTGGGGGAGACCCAGTACTTC. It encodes CASGPRGGLGETQYF. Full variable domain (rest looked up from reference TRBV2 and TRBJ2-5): EPEVTQTPSHQVTQMGQEVILRCVPISNHLYFYWYRQILGQKVEFLVSFYNNEISEKSEIFDDQFSVERPDGSNFTLKIRSTKLEDSAMYFCASGPRGGLGETQYFGPGTRLLVL.

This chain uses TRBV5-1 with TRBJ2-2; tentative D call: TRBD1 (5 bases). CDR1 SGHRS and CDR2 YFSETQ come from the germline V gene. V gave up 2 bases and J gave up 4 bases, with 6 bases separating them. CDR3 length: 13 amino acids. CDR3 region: CASSFTGTGELFF. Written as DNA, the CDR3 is TGCGCCAGCAGCTTCACAGGCACCGGGGAGCTGTTTTTT.

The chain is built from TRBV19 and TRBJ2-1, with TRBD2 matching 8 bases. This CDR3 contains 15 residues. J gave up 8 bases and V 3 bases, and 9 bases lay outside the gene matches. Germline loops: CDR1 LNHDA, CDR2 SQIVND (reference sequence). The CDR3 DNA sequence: TGTGCCAGTAGTATGACTAGCGAGAGTGTCGATGAGCAGTTCTTC. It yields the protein CASSMTSESVDEQFF.

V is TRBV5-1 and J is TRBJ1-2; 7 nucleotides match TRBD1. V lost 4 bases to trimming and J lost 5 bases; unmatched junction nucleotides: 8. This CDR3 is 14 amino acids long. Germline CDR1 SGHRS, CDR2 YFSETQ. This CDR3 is CASSLRDSSYGYTF. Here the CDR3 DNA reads TGCGCCAGCAGCCTCCGGGACAGTAGTTATGGCTACACCTTC.

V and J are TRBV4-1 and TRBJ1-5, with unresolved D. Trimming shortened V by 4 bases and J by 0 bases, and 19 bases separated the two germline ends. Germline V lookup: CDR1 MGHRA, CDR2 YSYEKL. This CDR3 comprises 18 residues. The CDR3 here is CASSPLLHSTYSNQPQHF. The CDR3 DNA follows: TGCGCCAGCAGCCCTTTGCTACACAGCACATATAGCAATCAGCCCCAGCATTTT.